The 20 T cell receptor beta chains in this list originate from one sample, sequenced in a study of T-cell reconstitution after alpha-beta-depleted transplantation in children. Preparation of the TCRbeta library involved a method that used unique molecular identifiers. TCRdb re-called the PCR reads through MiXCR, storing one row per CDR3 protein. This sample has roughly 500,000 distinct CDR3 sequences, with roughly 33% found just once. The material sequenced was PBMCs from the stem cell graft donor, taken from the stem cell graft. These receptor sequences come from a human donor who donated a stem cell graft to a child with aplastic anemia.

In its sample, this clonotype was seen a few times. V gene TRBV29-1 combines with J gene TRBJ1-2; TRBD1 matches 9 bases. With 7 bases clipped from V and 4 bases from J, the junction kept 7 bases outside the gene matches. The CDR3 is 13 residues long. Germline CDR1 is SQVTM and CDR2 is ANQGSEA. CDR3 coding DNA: TGCAGCGCTTTGGGGACAGGGACCTATGGCTACACCTTC. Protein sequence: CSALGTGTYGYTF.

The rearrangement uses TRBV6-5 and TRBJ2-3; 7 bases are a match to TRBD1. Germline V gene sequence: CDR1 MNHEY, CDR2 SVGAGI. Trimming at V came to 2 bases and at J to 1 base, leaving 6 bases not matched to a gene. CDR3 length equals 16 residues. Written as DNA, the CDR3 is TGTGCCAGCAGTTACCCGACAGGGTCGGGCACAGATACGCAGTATTTT. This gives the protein CASSYPTGSGTDTQYF.

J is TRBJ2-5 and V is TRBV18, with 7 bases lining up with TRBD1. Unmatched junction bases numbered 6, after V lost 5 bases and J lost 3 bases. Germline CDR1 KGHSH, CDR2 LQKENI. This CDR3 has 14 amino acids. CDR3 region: CASSSTGQKETQYF. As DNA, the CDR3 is TGTGCCAGCTCATCGACAGGGCAAAAAGAGACCCAGTACTTC. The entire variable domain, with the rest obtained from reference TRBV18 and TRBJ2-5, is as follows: NAGVMQNPRHLVRRRGQEARLRCSPMKGHSHVYWYRQLPEEGLKFMVYLQKENIIDESGMPKERFSAEFPKEGPSILRIQQVVRGDSAAYFCASSSTGQKETQYFGPGTRLLVL.

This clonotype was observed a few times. The CDR3 spells CASSQERTGGRTDTQYF. CDR3 DNA sequence: TGTGCCAGCTCTCAAGAACGGACAGGGGGCCGAACAGATACGCAGTATTTT. This chain joins TRBV18 and TRBJ2-3; 11 nucleotides line up with TRBD1. Germline assignment: CDR1 KGHSH and CDR2 LQKENI. V was clipped by 6 bases and J by 3 bases; unmatched bases: 11. There are 17 residues in the CDR3.

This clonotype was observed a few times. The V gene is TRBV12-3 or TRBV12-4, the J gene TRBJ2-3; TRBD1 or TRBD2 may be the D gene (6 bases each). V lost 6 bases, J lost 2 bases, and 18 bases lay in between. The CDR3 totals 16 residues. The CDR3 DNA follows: TGTGCCAGCAGCAGCGACTCTTCGGGGGCCACAGATACGCAGTATTTT. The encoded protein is CASSSDSSGATDTQYF.

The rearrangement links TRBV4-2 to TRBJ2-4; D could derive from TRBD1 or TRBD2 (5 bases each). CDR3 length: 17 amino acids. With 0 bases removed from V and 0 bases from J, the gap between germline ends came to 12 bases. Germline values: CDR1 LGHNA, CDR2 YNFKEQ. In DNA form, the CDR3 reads TGTGCCAGCAGCCAAGATCAAACAGGACTAGCCAAAAACATTCAGTACTTC. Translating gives CASSQDQTGLAKNIQYF.

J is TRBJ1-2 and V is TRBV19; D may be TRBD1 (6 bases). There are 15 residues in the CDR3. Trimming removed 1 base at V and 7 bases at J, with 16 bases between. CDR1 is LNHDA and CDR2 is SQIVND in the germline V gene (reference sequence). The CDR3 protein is CASSIADYRAAGYTF. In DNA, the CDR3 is TGTGCCAGTAGTATAGCAGACTACAGGGCTGCTGGCTACACCTTC.

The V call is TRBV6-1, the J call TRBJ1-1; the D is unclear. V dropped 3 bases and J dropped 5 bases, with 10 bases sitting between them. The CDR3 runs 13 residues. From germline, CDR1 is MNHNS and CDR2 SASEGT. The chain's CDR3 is CASSDDGWTEAFF. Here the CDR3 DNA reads TGTGCCAGCAGTGATGATGGGTGGACTGAAGCTTTCTTT.

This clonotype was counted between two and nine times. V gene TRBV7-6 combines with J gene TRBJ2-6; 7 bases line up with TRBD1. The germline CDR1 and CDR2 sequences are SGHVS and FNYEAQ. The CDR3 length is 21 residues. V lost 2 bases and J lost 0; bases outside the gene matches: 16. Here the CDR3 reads CASSLLPKKQGNNSGANVLTF. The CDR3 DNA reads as TGTGCCAGCAGCTTACTTCCCAAGAAACAGGGGAACAACTCTGGGGCCAACGTCCTGACTTTC.

CDR3: CATSPSGTPYEQYF. The CDR3 DNA follows: TGTGCCACCAGCCCTAGCGGAACTCCCTACGAGCAGTACTTC. J is TRBJ2-7 and V is TRBV24-1; TRBD2 matches 7 bases. Germline CDR1 is KGHDR and CDR2 is SFDVKD. Trimming took 7 bases from V and 2 from J; bases not matched to a gene: 7. The CDR3 consists of 14 residues.

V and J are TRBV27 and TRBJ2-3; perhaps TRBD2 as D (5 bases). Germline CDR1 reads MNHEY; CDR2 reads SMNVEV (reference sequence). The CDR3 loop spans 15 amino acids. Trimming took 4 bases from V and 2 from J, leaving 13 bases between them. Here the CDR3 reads CASSSNGLLTDTQYF. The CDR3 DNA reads TGTGCCAGCAGTTCGAACGGACTTCTCACAGATACGCAGTATTTT.

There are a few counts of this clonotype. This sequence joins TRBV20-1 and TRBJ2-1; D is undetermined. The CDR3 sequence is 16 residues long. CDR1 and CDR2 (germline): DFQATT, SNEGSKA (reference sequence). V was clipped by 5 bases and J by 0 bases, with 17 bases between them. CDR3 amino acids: CSAPPGGISSYNEQFF. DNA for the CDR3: TGCAGTGCTCCCCCCGGTGGGATCAGCTCCTACAATGAGCAGTTCTTC.

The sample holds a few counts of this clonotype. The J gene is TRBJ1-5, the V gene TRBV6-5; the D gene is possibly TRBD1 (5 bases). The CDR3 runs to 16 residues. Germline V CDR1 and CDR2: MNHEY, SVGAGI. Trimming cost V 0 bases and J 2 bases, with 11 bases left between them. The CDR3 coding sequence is TGTGCCAGCAGTTACTCGAGGGGTGTAGGCAATCAGCCCCAGCATTTT. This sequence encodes CASSYSRGVGNQPQHF.

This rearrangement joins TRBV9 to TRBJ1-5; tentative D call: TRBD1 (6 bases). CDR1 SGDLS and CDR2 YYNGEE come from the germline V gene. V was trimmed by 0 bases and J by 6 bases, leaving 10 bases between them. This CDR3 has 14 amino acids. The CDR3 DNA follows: TGTGCCAGCAGCGTAGCGGGACATAGTCAGCCCCAGCATTTT. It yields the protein CASSVAGHSQPQHF. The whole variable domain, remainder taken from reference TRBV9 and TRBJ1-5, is DSGVTQTPKHLITATGQRVTLRCSPRSGDLSVYWYQQSLDQGLQFLIQYYNGEERAKGNILERFSAQQFPDLHSELNLSSLELGDSALYFCASSVAGHSQPQHFGDGTRLSIL.

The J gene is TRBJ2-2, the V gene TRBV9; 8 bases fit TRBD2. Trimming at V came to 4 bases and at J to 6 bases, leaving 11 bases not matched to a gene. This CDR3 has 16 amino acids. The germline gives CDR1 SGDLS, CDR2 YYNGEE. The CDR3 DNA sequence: TGTGCCAGCAGCCCTCAACCGGGACTAGTCTCCGGGGAGCTGTTTTTT. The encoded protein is CASSPQPGLVSGELFF.

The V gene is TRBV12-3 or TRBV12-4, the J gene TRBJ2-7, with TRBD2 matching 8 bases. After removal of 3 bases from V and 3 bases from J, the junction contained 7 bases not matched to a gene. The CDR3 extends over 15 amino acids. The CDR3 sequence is CASSLTGGPFYEQYF. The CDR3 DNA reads TGTGCCAGCAGTTTGACGGGAGGGCCGTTCTACGAGCAGTACTTC.

Written as DNA, the CDR3 is TGCAGCGCCCTGACAGGGGAGGTTGGCTACACCTTC. As protein: CSALTGEVGYTF. The gene calls are TRBV29-1 and TRBJ1-2, with 8 bases identical to TRBD1. Unmatched junction bases numbered 8, after V lost 7 bases and J lost 7 bases. Germline lookup yields CDR1 SQVTM and CDR2 ANQGSEA. CDR3 size: 12 residues.

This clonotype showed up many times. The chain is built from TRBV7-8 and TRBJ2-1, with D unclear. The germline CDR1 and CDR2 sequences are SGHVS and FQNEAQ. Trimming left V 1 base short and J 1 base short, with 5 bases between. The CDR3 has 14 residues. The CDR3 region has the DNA TGTGCCAGCAGCTTAGGGTATTCCTACAATGAGCAGTTCTTC. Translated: CASSLGYSYNEQFF. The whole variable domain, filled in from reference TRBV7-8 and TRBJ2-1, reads GAGVSQSPRYKVAKRGQDVALRCDPISGHVSLFWYQQALGQGPEFLTYFQNEAQLDKSGLPSDRFFAERPEGSVSTLKIQRTQQEDSAVYLCASSLGYSYNEQFFGPGTRLTVL.

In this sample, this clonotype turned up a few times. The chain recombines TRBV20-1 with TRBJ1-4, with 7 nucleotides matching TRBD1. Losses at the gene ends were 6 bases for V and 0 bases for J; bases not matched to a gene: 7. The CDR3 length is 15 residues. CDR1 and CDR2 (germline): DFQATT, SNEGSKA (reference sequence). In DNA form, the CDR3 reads TGCAGTGCCCGGGACAGCGTAACAACTAATGAAAAACTGTTTTTT. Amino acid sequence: CSARDSVTTNEKLFF.

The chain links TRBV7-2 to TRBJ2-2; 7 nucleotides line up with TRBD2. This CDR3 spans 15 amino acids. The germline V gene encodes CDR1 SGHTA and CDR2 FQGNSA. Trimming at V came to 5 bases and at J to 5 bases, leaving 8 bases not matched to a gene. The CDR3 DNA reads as TGTGCCAGCAGCCGTGGGAGGGAGGCAACCGGGGAGCTGTTTTTT. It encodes CASSRGREATGELFF. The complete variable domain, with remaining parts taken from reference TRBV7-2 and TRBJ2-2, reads GAGVSQSPSNKVTEKGKDVELRCDPISGHTALYWYRQSLGQGLEFLIYFQGNSAPDKSGLPSDRFSAERTGGSVSTLTIQRTQQEDSAVYLCASSRGREATGELFFGEGSRLTVL.